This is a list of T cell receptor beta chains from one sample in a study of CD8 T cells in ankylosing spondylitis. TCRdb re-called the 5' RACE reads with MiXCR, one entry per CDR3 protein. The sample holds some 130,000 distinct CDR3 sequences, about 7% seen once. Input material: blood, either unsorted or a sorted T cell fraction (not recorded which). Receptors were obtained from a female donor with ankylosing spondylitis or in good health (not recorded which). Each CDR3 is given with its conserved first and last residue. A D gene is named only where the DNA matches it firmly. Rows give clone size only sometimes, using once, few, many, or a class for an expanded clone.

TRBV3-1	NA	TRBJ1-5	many	CASSPGRTSNQPQHF	TGTGCCAGCAGCCCCGGTCGGACAAGCAATCAGCCCCAGCATTTT
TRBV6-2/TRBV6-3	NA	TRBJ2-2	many	CASSFPGELFF	TGTGCCAGCAGTTTTCCCGGGGAGCTGTTTTTT
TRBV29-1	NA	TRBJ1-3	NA	CSGSFGNTIYF	TGCAGCGGATCCTTTGGAAACACCATATATTTT
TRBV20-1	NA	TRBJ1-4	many	CSAQSGGDEKLFF	TGCAGTGCTCAAAGCGGGGGGGATGAAAAACTGTTTTTT
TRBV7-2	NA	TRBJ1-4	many	CASSSYRDQGLFF	TGTGCCAGCAGTTCGTACCGGGACCAAGGACTGTTTTTT
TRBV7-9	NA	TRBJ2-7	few	CASSQRTDLTYEQYF	TGTGCCAGCAGCCAGCGGACAGATTTAACCTACGAGCAGTACTTC
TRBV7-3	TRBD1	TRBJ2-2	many	CASSSPGTGGNGELFF	TGTGCCAGCAGCTCCCCCGGGACAGGGGGGAACGGGGAGCTGTTTTTT
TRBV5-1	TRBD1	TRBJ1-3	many	CASSPGTGDSGNTIYF	TGCGCCAGCAGCCCCGGGACAGGGGACAGTGGAAACACCATATATTTT
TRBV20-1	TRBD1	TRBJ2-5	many	CSAWTGMETQYF	TGCAGTGCTTGGACAGGGATGGAGACCCAGTACTTC
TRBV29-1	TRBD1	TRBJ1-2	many	CSTPGQLNYGYTF	TGCAGCACCCCGGGACAGCTTAACTATGGCTACACCTTC
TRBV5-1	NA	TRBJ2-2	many	CASSLGQGINTGELFF	TGCGCCAGCAGCTTGGGCCAGGGGATTAACACCGGGGAGCTGTTTTTT
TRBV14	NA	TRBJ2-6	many	CASSHRGAGANVLTF	TGTGCCAGCAGCCACAGAGGGGCCGGGGCCAACGTCCTGACTTTC
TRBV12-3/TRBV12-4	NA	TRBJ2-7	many	CASSSDRSYEQYF	TGTGCCAGCAGTTCTGACCGTAGTTACGAGCAGTACTTC
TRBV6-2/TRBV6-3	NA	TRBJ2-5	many	CASSRTRQETQYF	TGTGCCAGCAGTCGGACCCGCCAAGAGACCCAGTACTTC
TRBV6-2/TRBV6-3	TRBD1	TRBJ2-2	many	CASRGGNRGSTGELFF	TGTGCCAGCAGAGGGGGAAACAGGGGTTCGACCGGGGAGCTGTTTTTT
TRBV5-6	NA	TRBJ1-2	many	CASSILKTASYGYTF	TGTGCCAGCAGCATACTCAAGACGGCGAGCTATGGCTACACCTTC
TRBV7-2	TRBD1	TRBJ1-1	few	CASSLEVQGALPF	TGTGCCAGCAGCTTAGAGGTACAGGGGGCTCTTCCCTTT
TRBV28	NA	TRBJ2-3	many	CASSPGGREDTQYF	TGTGCCAGCAGCCCAGGGGGGCGGGAAGATACGCAGTATTTT
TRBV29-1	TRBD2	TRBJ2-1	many	CSVEGGNEQFF	TGCAGCGTTGAGGGAGGGAATGAGCAGTTCTTC
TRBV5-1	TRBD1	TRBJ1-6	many	CASSLERGRGSPLHF	TGCGCCAGCAGCTTGGAGAGGGGGCGCGGTTCACCCCTCCACTTT
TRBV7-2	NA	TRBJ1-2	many	CASSLGPDYGYTF	TGTGCCAGCAGCTTGGGCCCAGACTATGGCTACACCTTC
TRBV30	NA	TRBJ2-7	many	CAWSLQRIAYEQYF	TGTGCCTGGAGTTTACAGAGAATAGCGTACGAGCAGTACTTC
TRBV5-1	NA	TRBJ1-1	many	CASSSSLNTEAFF	TGCGCCAGCAGCTCGTCCTTGAACACTGAAGCTTTCTTT
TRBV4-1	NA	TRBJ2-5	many	CASSQDAGGETQYF	TGCGCCAGCAGCCAAGATGCAGGGGGGGAGACCCAGTACTTC
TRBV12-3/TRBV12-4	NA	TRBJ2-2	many	CASSLAAGNTGELFF	TGTGCCAGCAGTTTAGCGGCGGGAAACACCGGGGAGCTGTTTTTT
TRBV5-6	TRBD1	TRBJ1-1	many	CASSLYPGGADTEAFF	TGTGCCAGCAGCTTGTACCCAGGGGGCGCGGACACTGAAGCTTTCTTT
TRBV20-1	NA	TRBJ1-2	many	CSGKRSGDGYTF	TGCAGTGGGAAGAGGTCCGGGGACGGCTACACCTTC
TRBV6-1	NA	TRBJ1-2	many	CASDDLLGVNYGYTF	TGTGCCAGCGACGATCTCCTGGGGGTGAACTATGGCTACACCTTC
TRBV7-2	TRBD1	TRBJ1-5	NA	CASSLEGRGFGQPQHF	TGTGCCAGCAGCTTAGAGGGCAGGGGGTTTGGTCAGCCCCAGCATTTT
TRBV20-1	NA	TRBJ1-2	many	CSGLQGYGYTF	TGCAGTGGATTACAGGGCTATGGCTACACCTTC
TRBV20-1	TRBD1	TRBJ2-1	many	CSPGQVYNEQFF	TGCAGTCCCGGACAGGTTTACAATGAGCAGTTCTTC
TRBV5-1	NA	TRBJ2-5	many	CASSLRPDRETQYF	TGCGCCAGCAGCTTGAGGCCAGACAGAGAGACCCAGTACTTC
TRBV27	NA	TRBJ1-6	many	CASSLETENSPLHF	TGTGCCAGCAGTTTAGAAACAGAAAATTCACCCCTCCACTTT
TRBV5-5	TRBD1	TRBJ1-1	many	CASSSGTGLYTEAFF	TGTGCCAGCAGTTCCGGGACAGGGCTATACACTGAAGCTTTCTTT
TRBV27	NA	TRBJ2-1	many	CASSPERQSAPYNEQFF	TGTGCCAGCAGTCCAGAACGACAAAGCGCCCCTTACAATGAGCAGTTCTTC
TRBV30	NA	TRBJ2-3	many	CAWSAGRDTQYF	TGTGCCTGGAGTGCAGGGCGTGATACGCAGTATTTT
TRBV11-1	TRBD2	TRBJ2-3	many	CASSLAAGGGLFTDTQYF	TGTGCCAGCAGCTTAGCAGCGGGCGGGGGTCTCTTCACAGATACGCAGTATTTT
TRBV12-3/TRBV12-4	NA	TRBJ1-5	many	CASSLGWRLGNQPQHF	TGTGCCAGCAGTTTGGGGTGGCGGCTGGGGAATCAGCCCCAGCATTTT
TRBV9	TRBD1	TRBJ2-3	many	CASSDRGSSTDTQYF	TGTGCCAGCAGCGACAGGGGCTCTAGCACAGATACGCAGTATTTT
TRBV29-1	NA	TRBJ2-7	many	CSVFDVYEQYF	TGCAGCGTTTTCGACGTTTACGAGCAGTACTTC
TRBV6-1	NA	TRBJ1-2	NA	CASSEVEVRGYGYTF	TGTGCCAGCAGTGAAGTGGAGGTCCGTGGGTATGGCTACACCTTC
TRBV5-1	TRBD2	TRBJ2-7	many	CASSLDLAASYEQYF	TGCGCCAGCAGCTTGGACCTAGCGGCCTCCTACGAGCAGTACTTC
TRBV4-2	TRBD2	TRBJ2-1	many	CASSLLSGGDGDEQFF	TGTGCCAGCAGCCTTTTGTCCGGGGGGGATGGGGATGAGCAGTTCTTC
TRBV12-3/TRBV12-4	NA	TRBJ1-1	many	CASSFTENTEAFF	TGTGCCAGCAGTTTTACAGAGAACACTGAAGCTTTCTTT
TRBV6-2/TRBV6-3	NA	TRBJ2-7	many	CASSYSSTGTYEQYF	TGTGCCAGCAGTTACTCTTCGACAGGAACCTACGAGCAGTACTTC
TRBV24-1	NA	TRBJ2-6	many	CATSDRRFSGANVLTF	TGTGCCACCAGTGATCGACGGTTCTCTGGGGCCAACGTCCTGACTTTC
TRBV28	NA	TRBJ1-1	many	CASRLMNTEAFF	TGTGCCAGCAGACTCATGAACACTGAAGCTTTCTTT
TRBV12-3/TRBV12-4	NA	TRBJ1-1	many	CASSSRLRGDTEAFF	TGTGCCAGCAGTTCGAGGCTAAGGGGGGACACTGAAGCTTTCTTT
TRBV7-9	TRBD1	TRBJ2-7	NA	CASSRGTGVAYEQYF	TGTGCCAGCAGCCGTGGGACAGGGGTTGCCTACGAGCAGTACTTC